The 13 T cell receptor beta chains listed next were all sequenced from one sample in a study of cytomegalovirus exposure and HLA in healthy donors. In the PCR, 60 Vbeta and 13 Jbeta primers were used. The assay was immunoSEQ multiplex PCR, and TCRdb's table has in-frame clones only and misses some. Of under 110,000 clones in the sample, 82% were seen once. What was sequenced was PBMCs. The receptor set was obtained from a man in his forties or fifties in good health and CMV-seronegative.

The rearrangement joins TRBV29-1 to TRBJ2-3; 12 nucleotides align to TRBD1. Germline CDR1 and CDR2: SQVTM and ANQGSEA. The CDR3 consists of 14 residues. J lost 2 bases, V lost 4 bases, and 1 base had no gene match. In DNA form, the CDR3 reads TGCAGCGTTGGGGGACAGGGGGCCACAGATACGCAGTATTTT. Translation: CSVGGQGATDTQYF.

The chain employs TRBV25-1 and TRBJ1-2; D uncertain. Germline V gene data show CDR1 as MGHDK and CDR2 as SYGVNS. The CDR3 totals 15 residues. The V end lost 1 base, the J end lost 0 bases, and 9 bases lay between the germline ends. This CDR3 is CASSEFLEANYGYTF. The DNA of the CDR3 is TGTGCCAGCAGTGAATTTTTGGAGGCTAACTATGGCTACACCTTC.

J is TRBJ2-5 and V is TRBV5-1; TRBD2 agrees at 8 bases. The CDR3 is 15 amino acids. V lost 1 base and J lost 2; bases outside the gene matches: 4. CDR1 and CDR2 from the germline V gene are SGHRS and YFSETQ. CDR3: CASSLTGTRQETQYF. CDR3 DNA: TGCGCCAGCAGCTTGACCGGGACTAGACAAGAGACCCAGTACTTC. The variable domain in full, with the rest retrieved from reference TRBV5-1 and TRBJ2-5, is KAGVTQTPRYLIKTRGQQVTLSCSPISGHRSVSWYQQTPGQGLQFLFEYFSETQRNKGNFPGRFSGRQFSNSRSEMNVSTLELGDSALYLCASSLTGTRQETQYFGPGTRLLVL.

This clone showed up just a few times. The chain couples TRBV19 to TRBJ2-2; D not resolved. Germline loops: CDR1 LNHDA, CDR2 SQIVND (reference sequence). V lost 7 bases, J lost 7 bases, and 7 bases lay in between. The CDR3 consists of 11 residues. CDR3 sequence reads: CASTRVGELFF. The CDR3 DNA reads TGTGCCAGTACTCGGGTCGGGGAGCTGTTTTTT.

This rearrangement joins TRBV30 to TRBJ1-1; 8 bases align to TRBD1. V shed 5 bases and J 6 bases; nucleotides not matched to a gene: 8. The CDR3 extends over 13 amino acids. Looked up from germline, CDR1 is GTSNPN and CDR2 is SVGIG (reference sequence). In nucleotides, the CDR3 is TGTGCCTGGGGAAGTGACAGGGGATCTGAAGCTTTCTTT. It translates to CAWGSDRGSEAFF.

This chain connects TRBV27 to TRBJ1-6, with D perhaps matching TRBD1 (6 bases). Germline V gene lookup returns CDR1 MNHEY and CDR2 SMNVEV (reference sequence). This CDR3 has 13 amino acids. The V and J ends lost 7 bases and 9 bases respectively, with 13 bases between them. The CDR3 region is CASTQGTGSPLHF. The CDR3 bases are TGTGCCAGCACACAGGGAACTGGTTCACCCCTCCACTTT.

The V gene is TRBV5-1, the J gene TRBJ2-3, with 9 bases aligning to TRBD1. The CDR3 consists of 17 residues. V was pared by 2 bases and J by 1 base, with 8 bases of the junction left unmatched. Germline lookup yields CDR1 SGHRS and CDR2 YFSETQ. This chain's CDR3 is CASSFSGWTGGTDTQYF. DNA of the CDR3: TGCGCCAGCAGCTTCTCCGGTTGGACAGGGGGCACAGATACGCAGTATTTT.

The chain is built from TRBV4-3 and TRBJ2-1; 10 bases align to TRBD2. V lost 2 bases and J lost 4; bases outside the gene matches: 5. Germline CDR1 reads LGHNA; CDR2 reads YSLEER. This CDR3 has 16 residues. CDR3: CASSQRALAGYNEQFF. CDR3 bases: TGCGCCAGCAGCCAACGGGCACTAGCGGGATACAATGAGCAGTTCTTC.

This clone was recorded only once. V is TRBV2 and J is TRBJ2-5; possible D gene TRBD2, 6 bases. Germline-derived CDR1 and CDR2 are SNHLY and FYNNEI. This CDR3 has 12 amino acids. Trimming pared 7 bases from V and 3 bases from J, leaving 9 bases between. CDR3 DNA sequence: TGTGCCAGCACGGACTATAAAGAGACCCAGTACTTC. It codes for CASTDYKETQYF.

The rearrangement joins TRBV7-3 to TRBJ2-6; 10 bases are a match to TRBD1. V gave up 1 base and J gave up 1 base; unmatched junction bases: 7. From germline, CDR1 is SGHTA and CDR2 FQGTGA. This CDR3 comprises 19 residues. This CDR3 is CASSLSGTGVTSGANVLTF. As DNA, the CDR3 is TGTGCCAGCAGCTTAAGTGGGACAGGGGTAACATCTGGGGCCAACGTCCTGACTTTC.

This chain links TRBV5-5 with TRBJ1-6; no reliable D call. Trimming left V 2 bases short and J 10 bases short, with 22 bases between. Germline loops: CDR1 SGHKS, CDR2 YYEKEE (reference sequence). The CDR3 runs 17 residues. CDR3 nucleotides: TGTGCCAGCAGCTTTTCTCTCTTGGTCTCCGGAGAATCACCCCTCCACTTT. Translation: CASSFSLLVSGESPLHF.

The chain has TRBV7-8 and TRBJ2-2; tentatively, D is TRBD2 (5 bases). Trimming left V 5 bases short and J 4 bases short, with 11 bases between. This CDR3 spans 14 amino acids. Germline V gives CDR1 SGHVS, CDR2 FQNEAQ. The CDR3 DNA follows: TGTGCCAGCAGCATCCAGCGGAGCACCGGGGAGCTGTTTTTT. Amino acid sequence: CASSIQRSTGELFF.

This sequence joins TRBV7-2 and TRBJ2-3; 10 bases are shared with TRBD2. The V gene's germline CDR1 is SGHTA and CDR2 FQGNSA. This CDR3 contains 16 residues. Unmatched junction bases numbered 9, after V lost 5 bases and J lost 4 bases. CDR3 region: CASSLPSGGSADTQYF. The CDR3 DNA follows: TGTGCCAGCAGCCTCCCTAGCGGGGGCAGCGCAGATACGCAGTATTTT.